The following is a T cell receptor (beta chain) sequence with its context. Its antigen is still unknown. Base qualities are not recorded, but no much larger clone differs from it by a single base. For sequencing of the TCRbeta CDR3 region, genomic DNA was extracted from the sorted cells. The immunoSEQ Assay was used for sequencing of TCRbeta CDR3 regions. The table was pulled from immuneACCESS by TCRdb, which kept in-frame rearrangements only. Such tables lose some clones; where checked, under half of the loss comes from unresolved V genes, and the rest has no known cause. For this sample there are 25,000 to 35,000 clones; almost 85% appear just once. About a sixth of the sample comes from the top ten. This sample was taken from a study of OX40 agonist ivuxolimab in advanced cancers. For context, the study as a whole: The costimulatory receptor OX40 (CD134) was targeted by ivuxolimab, a fully human IgG2 agonistic monoclonal antibody. The paper describes the monotherapy dose-escalation part (N ≈ 52 patients) of the phase I trial of ivuxolimab. Three dose-escalation patients achieved partial responses, one with hepatocellular carcinoma and two with cutaneous melanoma. Among the roughly 52 dose-escalation patients, approximately 20 had hepatocellular carcinoma, approximately 15 melanoma, 9 renal cell carcinoma and 9 head and neck cancer. Intravenous ivuxolimab was administered to patients every 2 weeks at six dose levels: 0.01, 0.1, 0.3, 1.5, 3 and 10 mg/kg. In the dose-escalation cohort, 82.7% of patients were male, and the mean age was roughly 60 years, with a range of roughly 23 to 85. Patients were allowed to have had prior anti-PD-1, anti-PD-L1 or anti-CTLA-4 therapy, and around two fifths of the dose-escalation patients had been treated with checkpoint inhibitors. Peripheral TCRbeta sequencing was intended to test whether TCR sequence diversity was altered and clonal T-cell expansion was caused by ivuxolimab.

V was cut back by 0 bases and J by 4 bases, leaving a gap of 11 bases between them. Measured from the cysteine to the phenylalanine, the CDR3 is 15 residues long. Only the CDR3 DNA stays, 45 bases, in frame from base 1. The CDR1 and CDR2 encoded by the germline V gene are SGHTS and YDEGEE. What the research found in general, with its limitations: Antigen specificity was not determined for the clonally expanded peripheral T cells. On average, CD8+ T cells showed more expanded clones than CD4+ T cells after ivuxolimab. Low levels of normalized T-cell clonal expansion were also seen in some nonresponding patients. In the 0.1-3.0 mg/kg groups, partial responders had among the lowest normalized peripheral clonal expansion, particularly in CD8+ T cells. At doses from 0.1 to 3.0 mg/kg, clonal expansion was seen in both CD4+ and CD8+ blood T cells between baseline and week 6.

The trial excluded patients who had a history of autoimmune disease or were on systemic immunosuppression. In every dose cohort, peripheral blood was drawn for TCR sequencing at baseline, cycle 4 day 1, and cycle 7 day 1. The samples were drawn from a first-in-human, open-label, multicenter phase I dose-escalation trial of ivuxolimab. Adults with locally advanced or metastatic head and neck squamous cell, hepatocellular, melanoma or renal cell carcinoma were enrolled in the trial. CD4+ and CD8+ T cells were sorted separately from peripheral blood before TCR sequencing. The TCR sequence derives from an adult with an advanced solid tumor such as melanoma, head and neck, liver or kidney cancer. Sample: CD4+ or CD8+ T cells sorted from blood, taken in a trial of the OX40 agonist ivuxolimab. The chain joins TRBV5-8 to TRBJ1-3; no confident D gene assignment can be made. Here the CDR3 is given as CASSLEAYRGNTIYF. The bases read TGTGCCAGCAGCTTGGAAGCTTACCGAGGAAACACCATATATTTT.